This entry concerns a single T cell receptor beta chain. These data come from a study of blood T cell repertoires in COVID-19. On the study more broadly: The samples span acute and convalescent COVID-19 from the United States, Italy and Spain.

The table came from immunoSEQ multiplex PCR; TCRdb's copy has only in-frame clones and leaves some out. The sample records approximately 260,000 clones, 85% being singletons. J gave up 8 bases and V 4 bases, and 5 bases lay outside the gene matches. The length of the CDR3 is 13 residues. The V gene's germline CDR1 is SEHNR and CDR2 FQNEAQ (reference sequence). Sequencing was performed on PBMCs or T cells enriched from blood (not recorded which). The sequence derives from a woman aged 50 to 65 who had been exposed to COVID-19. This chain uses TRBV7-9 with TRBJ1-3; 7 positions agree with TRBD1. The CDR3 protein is CASSSSGGDTIYF. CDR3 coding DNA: TGTGCCAGCAGCTCATCAGGGGGAGACACCATATATTTT.